A single count supports the clone carrying this T cell receptor beta chain. What it recognizes is unknown. The CDR3 covers 15 residues. The germline CDR1 and CDR2 sequences are KGHSH and LQKENI. With 2 bases removed from V and 4 bases from J, the gap between germline ends came to 14 bases. This sample stems from a study of beta chain features in type 1 diabetes. Notes on the study in general: A pattern of fewer insertions and more deletions at VDJ junctions was seen in type 1 diabetes patients. In every one of the four CD4+ subsets, TCRB CDR3s were moderately but significantly shorter in Type 1 diabetes patients. Sequencing of cDNA might inflate the share of cells that strongly express TCR.

Isolated RNA was reverse transcribed in full, so expressed TCRB transcripts were sequenced. Measured with immunoSEQ multiplex PCR; TCRdb has only the in-frame clones, and not every one. Among 200,000 to 250,000 clones listed, 16% were seen once. The single heparinised draw taken from each donor contained around 100 mL of blood on average. Naive, central memory, regulatory and stem cell-like memory cells within the CD4+ compartment were sorted using CD45RO/CCR7/CD25/CD127/CD95/CD27. The chain carries TRBV18 and TRBJ2-5; tentatively, D is TRBD2 (5 bases). The material sequenced was naive CD4+ T cells from blood. The clonotype was recovered from a man aged 25 to 40 with type 1 diabetes. This chain's CDR3 is CASSPNEGEGETQYF. The CDR3 nucleotides are TGTGCCAGCTCACCAAATGAGGGAGAGGGAGAGACCCAGTACTTC.